The 10 T cell receptor beta chains presented below share a single source sample, sequenced in a study of T cells in Graves' hyperthyroidism and ophthalmopathy. Amplification of TCR beta CDR3 regions used RNA as the template. The HTBI primer set served for first-round RT-PCR of the TCR CDR3. Each CDR3 protein is one row after TCRdb ran MiXCR on the multiplex PCR reads. Among roughly 720,000 distinct CDR3 sequences listed, around 15% were seen once. Material: blood. The source of these receptors is a man aged 50-59 years with Graves' hyperthyroidism.

Ten or more counts support this clonotype. The chain joins TRBV10-3 to TRBJ1-1; D ambiguous. Germline CDR1 and CDR2: ENHRY and SYGVKD. The CDR3 is made up of 13 amino acids. V lost 7 bases and J 3 bases, leaving 12 bases between the germline ends. CDR3 protein: CAIKGVDYTEAFF. The DNA of the CDR3 is TGTGCCATCAAGGGAGTGGATTACACTGAAGCTTTCTTT.

The chain combines TRBV25-1 with TRBJ2-5; TRBD2 aligns across 7 bases. This CDR3 is 14 amino acids long. In germline, CDR1 is MGHDK, CDR2 SYGVNS. V was pared by 4 bases and J by 3 bases, with 5 bases of the junction left unmatched. The CDR3 region has the DNA TGTGCCAGCAGTGGGGGACTAAGGGAAGAGACCCAGTACTTC. Translating gives CASSGGLREETQYF.

This clonotype was found many times. In DNA form, the CDR3 reads TGTGCCAGCAGTTTATACTCTAGCGGCACAGATACGCAGTATTTT. Its translation is CASSLYSSGTDTQYF. The V call is TRBV28, the J call TRBJ2-3; tentatively, D is TRBD2 (6 bases). The V and J ends lost 1 base and 1 base respectively, with 9 bases between them. The CDR3 spans 15 residues. CDR1 MDHEN and CDR2 SYDVKM come from the germline V gene.

DNA of the CDR3: TGCGCCAGCAGCCAATTGACTACCAGTCCCTACGAGCAGTACTTC. This translates into CASSQLTTSPYEQYF. The chain has TRBV4-1 and TRBJ2-7, with D possibly being TRBD2 (5 bases). The CDR3 covers 15 residues. The V end was cut by 2 bases, the J end by 2 bases, with 13 bases between. CDR1 is MGHRA, CDR2 YSYEKL, per germline.

The table lists this clonotype with many counts. The chain uses TRBV20-1 and TRBJ2-5; TRBD2 agrees at 9 bases. Germline trimming cut 1 base from V and 4 bases from J; bases unmatched to any gene: 13. Germline assignment: CDR1 DFQATT and CDR2 SNEGSKA (reference sequence). The CDR3 contains 17 residues. Written as DNA, the CDR3 is TGCAGTGCTAGAGCCGGGACTAGCAGACTTAGGCCAGAGACCCAGTACTTC. As protein: CSARAGTSRLRPETQYF.

This clonotype turned up a few times. The chain employs TRBV30 and TRBJ1-5; perhaps TRBD1 as D (6 bases). The V end was cut by 1 base, the J end by 7 bases, with 11 bases between. The CDR3 has 13 residues. Germline values: CDR1 GTSNPN, CDR2 SVGIG (reference sequence). CDR3 sequence: CAWSERGWQPQHF. CDR3 in DNA: TGTGCCTGGAGTGAGAGGGGGTGGCAGCCCCAGCATTTT.

This clonotype came up a few times. The J gene is TRBJ2-7, the V gene TRBV20-1; 9 bases fit TRBD2. V gave up 4 bases and J gave up 4 bases; unmatched junction bases: 5. CDR1 is DFQATT and CDR2 is SNEGSKA in the germline V gene (reference sequence). This CDR3 has 13 amino acids. CDR3 in DNA: TGCAGTGCTATTAGCGGGAGACTATACGAGCAGTACTTC. Its protein is CSAISGRLYEQYF.

This clonotype was counted ten times or more. The rearrangement joins TRBV5-6 to TRBJ2-3; 9 bases match TRBD1. The germline V gene encodes CDR1 SGHDT and CDR2 YYEEEE. The CDR3 spans 14 residues. Trimming removed 3 bases from V and 3 bases from J; junction bases left unmatched: 2. The CDR3 region has the DNA TGTGCCAGCAGCTGGGACAGGGCGACAGATACGCAGTATTTT. Translating it yields CASSWDRATDTQYF. The full variable domain, completed using reference TRBV5-6 and TRBJ2-3, is DAGVTQSPTHLIKTRGQQVTLRCSPKSGHDTVSWYQQALGQGPQFIFQYYEEEERQRGNFPDRFSGHQFPNYSSELNVNALLLGDSALYLCASSWDRATDTQYFGPGTRLTVL.

This chain joins TRBV12-3 or TRBV12-4 and TRBJ1-5; perhaps TRBD1 as D (5 bases). This CDR3 is built from 14 residues. The V and J ends lost 5 bases and 4 bases respectively, with 12 bases between them. Here the CDR3 reads CASSGDGGNQPQHF. The CDR3 DNA reads TGTGCCAGCAGTGGGGACGGGGGAAATCAGCCCCAGCATTTT.

The chain employs TRBV12-3 or TRBV12-4 and TRBJ1-1, with D maybe TRBD1 (6 bases). This CDR3 region has 14 residues. V was pared by 2 bases and J by 6 bases, with 13 bases between. Here the CDR3 DNA reads TGTGCCAGCAGTTTAACAGGGATAGGCTCTGAAGCTTTCTTT. It is translated as CASSLTGIGSEAFF.